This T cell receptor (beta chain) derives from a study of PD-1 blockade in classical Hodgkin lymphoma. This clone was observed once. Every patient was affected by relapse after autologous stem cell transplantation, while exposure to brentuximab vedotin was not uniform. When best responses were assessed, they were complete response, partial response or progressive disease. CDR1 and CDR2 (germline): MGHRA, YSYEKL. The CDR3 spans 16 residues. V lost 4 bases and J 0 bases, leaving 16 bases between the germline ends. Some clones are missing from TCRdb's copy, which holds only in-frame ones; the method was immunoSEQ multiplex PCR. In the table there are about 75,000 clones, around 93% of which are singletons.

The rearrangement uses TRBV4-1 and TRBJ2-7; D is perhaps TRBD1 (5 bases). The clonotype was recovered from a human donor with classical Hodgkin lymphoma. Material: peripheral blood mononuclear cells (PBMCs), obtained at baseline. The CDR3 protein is CASSPKGEGASYEQYF. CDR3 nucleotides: TGCGCCAGCAGCCCGAAAGGGGAAGGGGCCTCCTACGAGCAGTACTTC.